The entry below describes one T cell receptor (beta chain). Time point described: patch test 3, about 24 weeks after DPC sensitization. Treatment here: therapeutic diphenylcyclopropenone sensitization with weekly scalp DPC. Blood collection took place prior to placing each patch test. From the RACE reads, TCRdb called clonotypes with MiXCR, one entry per CDR3 protein. The sample lists approximately 97,000 distinct CDR3 sequences; 25% to 35% were seen once. These data originate in a study of human T cells and chemical hapten exposure. Study at large: Epicutaneous patch tests delivered 0.01% DPC to the upper back, with evaluation at 6 days. Alopecia areata, totalis and universalis patients, mostly female, were included.

CDR1 and CDR2 from the germline V gene are DFQATT and SNEGSKA (reference sequence). The CDR3 spans 18 residues. V was pared by 2 bases and J by 0 bases, with 17 bases between. V is TRBV20-1 and J is TRBJ1-6; D uncertain. This clonotype originated in a man in his forties or fifties with alopecia areata. Some clones in this sample may be carry-over from other donors' samples. Sequenced material: whole blood, taken in connection with sensitization to the hapten diphenylcyclopropenone (DPC). The CDR3 nucleotides read TGCAGTGCTAGATACCGTCTTGGGGTGAGCTCCTATAATTCACCCCTCCACTTT. Residues: CSARYRLGVSSYNSPLHF.